This TCR beta chain was observed in a study of blood T cells in healthy people across ages. Study observations and caveats: Strong correlation existed between TCR beta diversity and naive T cell percentage.

In this sample, this clonotype turned up a few times. The antigen is undetermined. Primers used in a second PCR of about 7 to 12 cycles were a sample-barcoded 5' primer and a J-beta primer mix. From the 5' RACE reads, TCRdb called clonotypes with MiXCR, one entry per CDR3 protein. The sample holds approximately 1,700,000 distinct CDR3 sequences, approximately 39% seen once. The V gene's germline CDR1 is SGHRS and CDR2 YFSETQ. The CDR3 has 13 residues. Trimming shortened V by 0 bases and J by 9 bases, and 12 bases separated the two germline ends. Input material: blood. The receptor was derived from a human donor in good health. The rearrangement links TRBV5-1 to TRBJ1-2; D unclear. The CDR3, as DNA: TGCGCCAGCAGCTTGGACTCCCCACCCAGCTACACCTTC. Translated: CASSLDSPPSYTF.